This TCR beta chain appears in the sequencing data of a study of T cell changes during pregnancy in multiple sclerosis (dated by TCRdb to between 2018 and 2020). With respect to the entire study: Changes in the T cell repertoire over the course of pregnancy were examined in this study in women with multiple sclerosis.

Of note for this clone: Its antigen is currently not known. Per-base quality was not reported, and no clone a single base away is much larger than it.

To prepare the library, the immunoSEQ multiplex PCR assay was applied. What TCRdb holds here is the immuneACCESS table cut down to in-frame rearrangements. Part of the clones is not present; checked against another copy, under half of the missing clones reflect an unresolved V gene, and the others are unexplained. Recorded for this sample are fewer than 65,000 clones; roughly 91% of them occurred a single time. The leading ten clones occupy 2.2% of the sample. This receptor was taken from a female donor in good health, enrolled as a control in a pregnancy study. Sample: peripheral blood, taken in the third trimester of pregnancy.

The CDR3 reads CASRVDRGQPQHF. The bases read TGTGCCAGCAGGGTCGATCGAGGTCAGCCCCAGCATTTT. In this chain, TRBV2 is recombined with TRBJ1-5; too little of a D gene remains to name it. The CDR3 numbers 13 residues from cysteine through phenylalanine. CDR3 DNA only is kept here, 39 bases in frame from base 1. According to the germline V gene, CDR1 reads SNHLY and CDR2 reads FYNNEI. V lost 6 bases and J lost 6 bases; the stretch between them is 12 bases long.